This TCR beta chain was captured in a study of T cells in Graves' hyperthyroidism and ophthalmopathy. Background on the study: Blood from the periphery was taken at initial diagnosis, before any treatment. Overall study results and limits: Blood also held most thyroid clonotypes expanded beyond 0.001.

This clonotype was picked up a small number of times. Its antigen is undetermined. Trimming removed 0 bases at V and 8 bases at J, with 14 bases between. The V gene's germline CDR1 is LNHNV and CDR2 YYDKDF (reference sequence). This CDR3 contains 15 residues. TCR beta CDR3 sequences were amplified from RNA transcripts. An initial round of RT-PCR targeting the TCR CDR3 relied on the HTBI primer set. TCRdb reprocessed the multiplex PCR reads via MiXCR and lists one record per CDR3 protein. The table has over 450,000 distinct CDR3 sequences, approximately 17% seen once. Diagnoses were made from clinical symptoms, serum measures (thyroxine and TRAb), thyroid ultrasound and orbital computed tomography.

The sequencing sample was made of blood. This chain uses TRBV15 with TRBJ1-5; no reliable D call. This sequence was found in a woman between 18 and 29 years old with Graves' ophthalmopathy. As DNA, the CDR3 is TGTGCCACCAGCAGAGATCAAGACCCGCGAGAGCCCCAGCATTTT. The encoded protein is CATSRDQDPREPQHF. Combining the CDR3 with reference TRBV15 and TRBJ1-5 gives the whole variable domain DAMVIQNPRYQVTQFGKPVTLSCSQTLNHNVMYWYQQKSSQAPKLLFHYYDKDFNNEADTPDNFQSRRPNTSFCFLDIRSPGLGDTAMYLCATSRDQDPREPQHFGDGTRLSIL.